This T cell receptor beta chain was identified in a study of a mutant IDH1 vaccine in newly diagnosed glioma. At the level of the study: In weeks 1, 3, 5, 7, 11, 15, 19 and 23, patients were immunized, eight times in all.

Concerning this clone itself: The target antigen is unknown.

Germline assignment: CDR1 MNHEY and CDR2 SVGAGI. The CDR3 runs to 13 residues. V lost 10 bases and J lost 5, with 17 bases in between. Sequencing was performed with immunoSEQ multiplex PCR; in TCRdb, only in-frame clones are kept and a portion is missing. The data contain fewer than 65,000 clones, around 81% of them singletons. Time point described: week 5, during vaccination. Every vaccination contained 300 ug of the mutant IDH1 20-mer peptide and was paired with topical imiquimod. The study enrolled donors with new WHO grade 3 or 4 IDH1-mutant, ATRX-lost astrocytomas. This chain links TRBV6-5 with TRBJ1-1; possible D gene TRBD1, 6 bases. The TCR originated in a man in his thirties or forties with glioma. The sequences come from PBMCs, collected from a glioma patient whose treatment included an IDH1 peptide vaccine. The DNA for the CDR3 is TGTGCCACCAAACCGACAGGACGGACTGAAGCTTTCTTT. Protein: CATKPTGRTEAFF.